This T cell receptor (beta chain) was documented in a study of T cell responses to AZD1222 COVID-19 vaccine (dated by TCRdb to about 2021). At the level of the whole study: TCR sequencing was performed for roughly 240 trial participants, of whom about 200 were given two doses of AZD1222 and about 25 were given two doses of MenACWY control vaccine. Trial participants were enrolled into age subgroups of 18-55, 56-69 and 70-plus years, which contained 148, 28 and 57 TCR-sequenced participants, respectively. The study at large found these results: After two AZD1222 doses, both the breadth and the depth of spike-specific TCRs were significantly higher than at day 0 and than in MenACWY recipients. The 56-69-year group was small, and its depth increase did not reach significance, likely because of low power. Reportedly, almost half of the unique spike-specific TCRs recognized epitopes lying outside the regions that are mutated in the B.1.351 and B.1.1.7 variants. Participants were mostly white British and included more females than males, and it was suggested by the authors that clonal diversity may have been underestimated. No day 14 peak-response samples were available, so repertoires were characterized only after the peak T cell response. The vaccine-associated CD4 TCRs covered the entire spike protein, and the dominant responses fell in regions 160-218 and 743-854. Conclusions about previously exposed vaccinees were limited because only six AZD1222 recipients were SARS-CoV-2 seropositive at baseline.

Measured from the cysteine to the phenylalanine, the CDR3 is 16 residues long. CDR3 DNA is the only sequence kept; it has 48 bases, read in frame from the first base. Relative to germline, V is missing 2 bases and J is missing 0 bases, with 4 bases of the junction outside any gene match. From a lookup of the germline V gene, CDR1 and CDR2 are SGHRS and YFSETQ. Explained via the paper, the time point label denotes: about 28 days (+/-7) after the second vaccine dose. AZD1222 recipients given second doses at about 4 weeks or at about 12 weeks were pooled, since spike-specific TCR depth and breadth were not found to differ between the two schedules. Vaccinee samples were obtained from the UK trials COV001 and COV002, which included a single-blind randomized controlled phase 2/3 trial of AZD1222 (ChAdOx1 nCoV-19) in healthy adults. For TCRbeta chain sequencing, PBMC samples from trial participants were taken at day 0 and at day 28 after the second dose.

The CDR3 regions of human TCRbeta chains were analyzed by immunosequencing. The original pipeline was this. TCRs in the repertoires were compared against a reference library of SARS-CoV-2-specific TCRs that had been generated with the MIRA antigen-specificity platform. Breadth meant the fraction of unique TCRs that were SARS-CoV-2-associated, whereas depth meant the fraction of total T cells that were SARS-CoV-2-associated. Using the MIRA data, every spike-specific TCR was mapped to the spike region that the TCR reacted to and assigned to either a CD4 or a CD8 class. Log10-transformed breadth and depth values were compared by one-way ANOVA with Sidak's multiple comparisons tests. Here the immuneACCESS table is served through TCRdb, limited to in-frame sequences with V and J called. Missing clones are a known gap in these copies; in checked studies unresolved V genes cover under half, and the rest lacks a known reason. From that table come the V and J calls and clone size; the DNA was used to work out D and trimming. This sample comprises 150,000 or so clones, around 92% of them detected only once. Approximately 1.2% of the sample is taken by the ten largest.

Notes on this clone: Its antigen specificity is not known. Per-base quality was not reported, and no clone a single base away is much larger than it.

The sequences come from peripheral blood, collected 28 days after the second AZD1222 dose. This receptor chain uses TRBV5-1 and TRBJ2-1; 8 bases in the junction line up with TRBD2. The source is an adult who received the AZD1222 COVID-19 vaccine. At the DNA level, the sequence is TGCGCCAGCAGCTTTAGCGGGGTGAGCTCCTACAATGAGCAGTTCTTC. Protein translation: CASSFSGVSSYNEQFF.